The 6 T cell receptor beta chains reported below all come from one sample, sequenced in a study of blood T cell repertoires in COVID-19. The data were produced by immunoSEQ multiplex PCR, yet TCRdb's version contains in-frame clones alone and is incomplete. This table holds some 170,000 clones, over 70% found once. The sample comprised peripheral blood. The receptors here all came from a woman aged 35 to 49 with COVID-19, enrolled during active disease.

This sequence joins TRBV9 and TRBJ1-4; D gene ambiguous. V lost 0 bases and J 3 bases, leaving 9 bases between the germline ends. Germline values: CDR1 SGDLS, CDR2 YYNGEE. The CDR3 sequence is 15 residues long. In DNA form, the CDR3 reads TGTGCCAGCAGCGTAGGGTCACCGGCTAATGAAAAACTGTTTTTT. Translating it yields CASSVGSPANEKLFF.

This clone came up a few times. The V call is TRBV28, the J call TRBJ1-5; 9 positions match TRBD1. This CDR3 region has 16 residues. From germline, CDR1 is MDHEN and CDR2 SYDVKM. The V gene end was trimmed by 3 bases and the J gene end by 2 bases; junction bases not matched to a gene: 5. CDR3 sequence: CASSFIRQGGNQPQHF. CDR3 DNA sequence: TGTGCCAGCAGTTTTATAAGACAGGGGGGCAATCAGCCCCAGCATTTT.

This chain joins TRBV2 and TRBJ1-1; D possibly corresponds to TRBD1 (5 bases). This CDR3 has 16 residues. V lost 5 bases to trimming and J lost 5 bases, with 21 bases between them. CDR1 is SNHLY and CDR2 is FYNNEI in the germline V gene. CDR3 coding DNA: TGTGCCAGCAGTATGGGAGGGGCGATGATAGGGACTGAAGCTTTCTTT. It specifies CASSMGGAMIGTEAFF.

In DNA, the CDR3 is TGTGCCAGCAGCGTTTCAGACGTAGGGGATAGCAATCAGCCCCAGCATTTT. This encodes CASSVSDVGDSNQPQHF. The rearrangement links TRBV28 to TRBJ1-5, with TRBD1 as a possible D gene (5 bases). Trimming pared 6 bases from V and 0 bases from J, leaving 18 bases between. The CDR3 has 17 amino acids. The germline gives CDR1 MDHEN, CDR2 SYDVKM. The variable domain in full, with the rest retrieved from reference TRBV28 and TRBJ1-5, is DVKVTQSSRYLVKRTGEKVFLECVQDMDHENMFWYRQDPGLGLRLIYFSYDVKMKEKGDIPEGYSVSREKKERFSLILESASTNQTSMYLCASSVSDVGDSNQPQHFGDGTRLSIL.

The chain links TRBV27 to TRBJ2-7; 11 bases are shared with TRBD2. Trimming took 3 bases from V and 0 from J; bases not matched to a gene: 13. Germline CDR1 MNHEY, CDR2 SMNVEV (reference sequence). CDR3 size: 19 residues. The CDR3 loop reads CASSLGLAVGGGYSYEQYF. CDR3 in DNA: TGTGCCAGCAGTTTGGGACTAGCGGTAGGCGGGGGATACTCCTACGAGCAGTACTTC.

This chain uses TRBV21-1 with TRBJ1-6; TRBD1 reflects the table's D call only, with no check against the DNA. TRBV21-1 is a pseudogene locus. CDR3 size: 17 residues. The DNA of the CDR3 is TGTGCCAGCAGCAAAAAACGCAGGACAGACTATAATTCACCCCTCCACTTT. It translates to CASSKKRRTDYNSPLHF.